This record looks at one T cell receptor beta chain sequence and its context. The source of the sample is a study of blood T cell repertoires in COVID-19. TCRdb's copy holds only in-frame clones and misses some; the assay was immunoSEQ multiplex PCR. The sample contains 110,000 to 150,000 clones, around 86% of which appear only once. V lost 1 base, J lost 8 bases, and 13 bases lay in between. The germline V gene has CDR1 LGHDT and CDR2 YNNKEL (reference sequence). The CDR3 extends over 14 amino acids. The chain combines TRBV3-1 (or the pseudogene TRBV3-2) with TRBJ2-3, with D tentatively TRBD1 (6 bases). This clonotype originated in a man between 60 and 75 years old who had recovered from COVID-19. Material for sequencing was PBMCs or T cells enriched from blood (not recorded which). Written as DNA, the CDR3 is TGTGCCAGCAGCCAAGTAACAGGGCACGGTACGCAGTATTTT. Protein: CASSQVTGHGTQYF.